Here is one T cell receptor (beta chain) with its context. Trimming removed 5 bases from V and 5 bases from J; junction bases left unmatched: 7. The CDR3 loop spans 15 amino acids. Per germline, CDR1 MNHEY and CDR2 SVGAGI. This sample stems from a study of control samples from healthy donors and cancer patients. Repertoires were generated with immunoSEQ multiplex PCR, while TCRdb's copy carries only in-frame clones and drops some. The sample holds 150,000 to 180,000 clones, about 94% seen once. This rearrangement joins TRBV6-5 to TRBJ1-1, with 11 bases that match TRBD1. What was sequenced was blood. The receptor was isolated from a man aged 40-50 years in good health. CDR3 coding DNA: TGTGCCAGCAGTCACGGGACAGGGGGGAGGACTGAAGCTTTCTTT. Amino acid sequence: CASSHGTGGRTEAFF.